This T cell receptor (beta chain) is drawn from a study of a mutant IDH1 vaccine in newly diagnosed glioma. Study as a whole: Averaging around 42 years of age, treated patients were roughly 60% male and approximately 38% female. Most had both radiotherapy and temozolomide beforehand; others had only one. General study results and limits: Among top peripheral T cell clonotypes, changes seemed unrelated to pseudoprogression.

Time point meaning: baseline, week 1 (first vaccination visit). Sample treatment: pre-vaccination baseline after standard-of-care therapy. This clone was seen a handful of times. Its antigen is unidentified. This table comes from immunoSEQ multiplex PCR, and its TCRdb copy is limited to in-frame clones, with some not included. The sample holds 85,000 to 100,000 clones, around 80% seen once. V lost 4 bases to trimming and J lost 7 bases, with 10 bases between them. Germline V gene data show CDR1 as DFQATT and CDR2 as SNEGSKA (reference sequence). There are 11 residues in the CDR3. This receptor was identified in a man in his forties with glioma. The genes are TRBV20-1 and TRBJ1-2; D not resolved. The source was PBMCs, collected from a glioma patient treated with radiotherapy, temozolomide or both. CDR3 DNA sequence: TGCAGTGCTATAGCCGGGGTTGGCTACACCTTC. Translating gives CSAIAGVGYTF.